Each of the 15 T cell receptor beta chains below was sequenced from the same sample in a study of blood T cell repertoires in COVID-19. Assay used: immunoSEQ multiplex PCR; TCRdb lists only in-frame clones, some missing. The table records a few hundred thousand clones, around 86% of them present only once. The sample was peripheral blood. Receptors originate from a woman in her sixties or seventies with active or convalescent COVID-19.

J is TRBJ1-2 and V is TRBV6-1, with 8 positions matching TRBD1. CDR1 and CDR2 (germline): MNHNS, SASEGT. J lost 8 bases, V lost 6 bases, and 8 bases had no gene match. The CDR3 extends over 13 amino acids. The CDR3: CASSLTGGRGYTF. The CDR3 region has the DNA TGTGCCAGCAGCCTAACAGGGGGACGGGGCTACACCTTC.

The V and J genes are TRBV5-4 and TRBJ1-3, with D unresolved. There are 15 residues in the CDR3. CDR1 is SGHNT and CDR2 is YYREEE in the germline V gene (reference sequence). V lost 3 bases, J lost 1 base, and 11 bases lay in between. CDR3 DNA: TGTGCCAGCAGCTCCCGGGGTCCGTCTGGAAACACCATATATTTT. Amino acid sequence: CASSSRGPSGNTIYF.

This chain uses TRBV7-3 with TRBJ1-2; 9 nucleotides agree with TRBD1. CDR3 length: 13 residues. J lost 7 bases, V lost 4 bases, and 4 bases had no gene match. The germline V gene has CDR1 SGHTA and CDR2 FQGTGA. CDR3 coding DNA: TGTGCCAGCAGCTCCCGACAGGGGGGTGGCTACACCTTC. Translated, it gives CASSSRQGGGYTF.

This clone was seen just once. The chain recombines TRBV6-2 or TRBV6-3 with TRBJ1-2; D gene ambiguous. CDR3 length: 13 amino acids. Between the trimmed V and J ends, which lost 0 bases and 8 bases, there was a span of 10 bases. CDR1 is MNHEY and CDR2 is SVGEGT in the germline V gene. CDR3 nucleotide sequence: TGTGCCAGCAGTTACTCGAGATATTTAGGCTACACCTTC. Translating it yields CASSYSRYLGYTF.

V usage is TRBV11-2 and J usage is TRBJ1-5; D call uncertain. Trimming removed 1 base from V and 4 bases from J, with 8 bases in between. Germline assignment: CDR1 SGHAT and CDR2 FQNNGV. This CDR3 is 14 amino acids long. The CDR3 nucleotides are TGTGCCAGCAGCTTAGGGCGAGGAAATCAGCCCCAGCATTTT. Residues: CASSLGRGNQPQHF.

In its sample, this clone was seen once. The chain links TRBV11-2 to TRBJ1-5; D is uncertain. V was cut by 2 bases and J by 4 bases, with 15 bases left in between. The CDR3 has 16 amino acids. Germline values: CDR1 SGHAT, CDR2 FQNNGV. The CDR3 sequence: CASSLYGQATNQPQHF. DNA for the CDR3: TGTGCCAGCAGCTTATATGGGCAGGCCACAAATCAGCCCCAGCATTTT.

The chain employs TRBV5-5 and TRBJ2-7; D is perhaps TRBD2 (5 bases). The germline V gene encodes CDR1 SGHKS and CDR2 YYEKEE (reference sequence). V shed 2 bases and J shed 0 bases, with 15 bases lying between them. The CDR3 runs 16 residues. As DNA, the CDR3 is TGTGCCAGCAGCTTCGGCTGGGGAGTAGCCTCCTACGAGCAGTACTTC. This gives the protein CASSFGWGVASYEQYF.

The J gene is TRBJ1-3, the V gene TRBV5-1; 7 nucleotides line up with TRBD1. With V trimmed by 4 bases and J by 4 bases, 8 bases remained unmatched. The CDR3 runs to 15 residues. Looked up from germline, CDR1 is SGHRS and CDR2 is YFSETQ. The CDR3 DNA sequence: TGCGCCAGCAGCCCAGGACAGGCAATCGGAAACACCATATATTTT. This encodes CASSPGQAIGNTIYF.

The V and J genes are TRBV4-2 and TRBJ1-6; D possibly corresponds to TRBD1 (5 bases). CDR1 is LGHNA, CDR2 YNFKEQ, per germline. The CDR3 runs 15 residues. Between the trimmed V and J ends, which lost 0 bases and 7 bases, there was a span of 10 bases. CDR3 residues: CASSQERGWNSPLHF. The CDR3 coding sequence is TGTGCCAGCAGCCAAGAACGGGGGTGGAATTCACCCCTCCACTTT.

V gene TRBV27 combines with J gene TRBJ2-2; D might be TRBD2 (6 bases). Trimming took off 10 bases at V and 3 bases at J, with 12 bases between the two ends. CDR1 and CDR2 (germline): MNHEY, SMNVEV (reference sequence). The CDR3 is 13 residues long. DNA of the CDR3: TGTGCCACCATGGGACTTTACACCGGGGAGCTGTTTTTT. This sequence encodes CATMGLYTGELFF.

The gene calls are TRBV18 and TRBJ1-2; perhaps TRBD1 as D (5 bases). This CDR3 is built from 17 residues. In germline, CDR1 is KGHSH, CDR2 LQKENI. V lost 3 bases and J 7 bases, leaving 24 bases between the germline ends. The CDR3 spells CASSPRDEGTFGIGYTF. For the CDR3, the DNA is TGTGCCAGCTCACCGCGGGACGAAGGGACCTTCGGGATTGGCTACACCTTC.

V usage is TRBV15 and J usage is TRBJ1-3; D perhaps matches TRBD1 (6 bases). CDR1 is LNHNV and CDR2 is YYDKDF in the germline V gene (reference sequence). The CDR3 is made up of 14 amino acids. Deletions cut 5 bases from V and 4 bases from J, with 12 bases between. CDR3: CATSLDSGGNTIYF. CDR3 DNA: TGTGCCACCAGCTTGGACAGTGGGGGAAACACCATATATTTT.

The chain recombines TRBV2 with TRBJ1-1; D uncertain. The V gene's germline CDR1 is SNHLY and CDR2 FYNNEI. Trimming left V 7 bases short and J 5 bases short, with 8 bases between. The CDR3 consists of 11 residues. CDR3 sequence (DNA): TGTGCCAGCACCACCAGGACTGAAGCTTTCTTT. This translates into CASTTRTEAFF.

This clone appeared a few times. As DNA, the CDR3 is TGTGCCAGTGGGAGGGGAGGCTACACCTTC. This codes for CASGRGGYTF. The chain carries TRBV19 and TRBJ1-2, with D possibly being TRBD1 (5 bases). This CDR3 is built from 10 residues. Germline loops: CDR1 LNHDA, CDR2 SQIVND (reference sequence). V was clipped by 8 bases and J by 8 bases, with 9 bases between them.

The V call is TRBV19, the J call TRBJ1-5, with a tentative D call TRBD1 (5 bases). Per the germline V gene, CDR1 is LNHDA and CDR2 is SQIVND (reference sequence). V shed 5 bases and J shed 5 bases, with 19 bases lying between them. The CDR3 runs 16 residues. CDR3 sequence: CASSLGLLDIYQPQHF. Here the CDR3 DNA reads TGTGCCAGTAGTCTTGGTTTGTTGGACATTTATCAGCCCCAGCATTTT.